This T cell receptor beta chain was identified in a study of CD8 T cells in ankylosing spondylitis. Study findings and constraints: Blood of patients with ankylosing spondylitis appeared to be characterized by a TCR beta motif of eight highly homologous variants. Disease-linked clones reportedly concentrated significantly in matched ankylosing spondylitis synovial fluid. With a CD8+ phenotype, disease-linked clones were relatively rare in peripheral blood.

Making the TCR beta libraries involved quantitative 5'-RACE with molecular barcodes. TCRdb re-analysed the 5' RACE reads in MiXCR, keeping a single row per CDR3 protein. The sample has about 250,000 distinct CDR3 sequences, roughly a quarter seen once. The CDR3 length is 17 residues. The V and J ends lost 1 base and 3 bases, in that order; junction bases with no gene match: 4. Germline CDR1 reads LGHNA; CDR2 reads YNFKEQ. This clonotype has more than one count but fewer than ten. Its specificity is not known. The clonotype comes from a male donor with ankylosing spondylitis or in good health (not recorded which). Sequenced sample: blood, either unsorted or a sorted T cell fraction (not recorded which). The rearrangement uses TRBV4-2 and TRBJ2-1, with 12 nucleotides matching TRBD2. The CDR3 spells CASSQAWTSGNYNEQFF. For the CDR3, the DNA is TGTGCCAGCAGCCAAGCCTGGACTAGCGGGAACTACAATGAGCAGTTCTTC.